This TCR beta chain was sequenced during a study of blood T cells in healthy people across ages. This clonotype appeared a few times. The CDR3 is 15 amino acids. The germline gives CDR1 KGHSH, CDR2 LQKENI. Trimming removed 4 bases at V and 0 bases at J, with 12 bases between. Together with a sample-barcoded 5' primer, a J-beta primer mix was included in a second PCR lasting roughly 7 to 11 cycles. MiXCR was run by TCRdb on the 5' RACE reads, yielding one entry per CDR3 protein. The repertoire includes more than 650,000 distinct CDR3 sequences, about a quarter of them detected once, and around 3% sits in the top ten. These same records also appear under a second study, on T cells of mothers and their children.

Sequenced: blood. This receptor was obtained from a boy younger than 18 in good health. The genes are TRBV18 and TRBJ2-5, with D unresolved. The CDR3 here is CASSLGRSYQETQYF. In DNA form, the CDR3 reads TGTGCCAGCTCACTCGGACGGAGCTACCAAGAGACCCAGTACTTC.